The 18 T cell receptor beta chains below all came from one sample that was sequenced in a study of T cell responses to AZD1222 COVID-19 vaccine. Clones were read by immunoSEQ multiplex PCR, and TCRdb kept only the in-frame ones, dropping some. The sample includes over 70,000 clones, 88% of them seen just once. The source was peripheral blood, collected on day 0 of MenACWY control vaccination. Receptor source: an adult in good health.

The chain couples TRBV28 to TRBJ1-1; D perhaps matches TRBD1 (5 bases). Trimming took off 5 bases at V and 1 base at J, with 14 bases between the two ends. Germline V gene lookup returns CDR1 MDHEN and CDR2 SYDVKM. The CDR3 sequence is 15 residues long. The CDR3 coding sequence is TGTGCCAGCAGTACAGGCAGGTCGAGGAACACTGAAGCTTTCTTT. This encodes CASSTGRSRNTEAFF. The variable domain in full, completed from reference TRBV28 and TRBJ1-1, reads DVKVTQSSRYLVKRTGEKVFLECVQDMDHENMFWYRQDPGLGLRLIYFSYDVKMKEKGDIPEGYSVSREKKERFSLILESASTNQTSMYLCASSTGRSRNTEAFFGQGTRLTVV.

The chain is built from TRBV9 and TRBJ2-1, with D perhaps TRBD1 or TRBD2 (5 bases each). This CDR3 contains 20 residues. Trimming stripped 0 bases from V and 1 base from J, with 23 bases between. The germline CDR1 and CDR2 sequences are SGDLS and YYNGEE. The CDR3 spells CASSVEGEDGAGWSYNEQFF. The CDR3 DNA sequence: TGTGCCAGCAGCGTAGAGGGAGAGGATGGGGCAGGATGGTCCTACAATGAGCAGTTCTTC.

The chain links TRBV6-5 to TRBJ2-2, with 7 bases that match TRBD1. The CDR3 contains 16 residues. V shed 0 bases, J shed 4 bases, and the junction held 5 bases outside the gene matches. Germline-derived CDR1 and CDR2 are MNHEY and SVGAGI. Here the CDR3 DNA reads TGTGCCAGCAGTTACTCGAGGACAGGAGCCACCGGGGAGCTGTTTTTT. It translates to CASSYSRTGATGELFF.

The CDR3 bases are TGCGCCAGCAGCTTGGCCGAGCCGAGGGCAGATACGCAGTATTTT. It is translated as CASSLAEPRADTQYF. This sequence joins TRBV5-1 and TRBJ2-3, with D tentatively TRBD2 (5 bases). Germline V gene data show CDR1 as SGHRS and CDR2 as YFSETQ. The CDR3 runs 15 residues. Trimming took off 0 bases at V and 4 bases at J, with 12 bases between the two ends. Combining the CDR3 with reference TRBV5-1 and TRBJ2-3 gives the whole variable domain KAGVTQTPRYLIKTRGQQVTLSCSPISGHRSVSWYQQTPGQGLQFLFEYFSETQRNKGNFPGRFSGRQFSNSRSEMNVSTLELGDSALYLCASSLAEPRADTQYFGPGTRLTVL.

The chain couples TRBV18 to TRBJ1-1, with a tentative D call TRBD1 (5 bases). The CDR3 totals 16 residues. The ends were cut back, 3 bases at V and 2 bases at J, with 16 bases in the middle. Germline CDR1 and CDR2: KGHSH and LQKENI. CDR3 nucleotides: TGTGCCAGCTCACCGCCTGCCAGGGTCGAAAACACTGAAGCTTTCTTT. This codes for CASSPPARVENTEAFF.

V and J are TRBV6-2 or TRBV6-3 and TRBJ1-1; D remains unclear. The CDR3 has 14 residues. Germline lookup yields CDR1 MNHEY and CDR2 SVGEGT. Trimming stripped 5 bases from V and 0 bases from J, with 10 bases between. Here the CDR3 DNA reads TGTGCCAGCAGTGTGGTACGGTTGAACACTGAAGCTTTCTTT. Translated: CASSVVRLNTEAFF.

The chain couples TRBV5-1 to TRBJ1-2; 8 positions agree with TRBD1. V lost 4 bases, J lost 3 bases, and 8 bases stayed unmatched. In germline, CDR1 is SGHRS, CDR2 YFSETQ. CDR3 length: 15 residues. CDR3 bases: TGCGCCAGCAGCACCGGGGACAGGACTCACTATGGCTACACCTTC. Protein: CASSTGDRTHYGYTF.

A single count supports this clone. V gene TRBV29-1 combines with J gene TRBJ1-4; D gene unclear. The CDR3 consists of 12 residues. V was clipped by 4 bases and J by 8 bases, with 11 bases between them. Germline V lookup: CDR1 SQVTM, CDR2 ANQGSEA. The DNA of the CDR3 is TGCAGCGTTGGAGAGTTGGGGGAAAAACTGTTTTTT. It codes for CSVGELGEKLFF. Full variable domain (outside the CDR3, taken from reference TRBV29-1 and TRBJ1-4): SAVISQKPSRDICQRGTSLTIQCQVDSQVTMMFWYRQQPGQSLTLIATANQGSEATYESGFVIDKFPISRPNLTFSTLTVSNMSPEDSSIYLCSVGELGEKLFFGSGTQLSVL.

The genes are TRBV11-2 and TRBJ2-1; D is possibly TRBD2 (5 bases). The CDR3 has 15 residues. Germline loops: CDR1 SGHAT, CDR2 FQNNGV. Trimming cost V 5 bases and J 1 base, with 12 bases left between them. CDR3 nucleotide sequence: TGTGCCAGCAGCCACGGGTCGGGATCCTACAATGAGCAGTTCTTC. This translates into CASSHGSGSYNEQFF.

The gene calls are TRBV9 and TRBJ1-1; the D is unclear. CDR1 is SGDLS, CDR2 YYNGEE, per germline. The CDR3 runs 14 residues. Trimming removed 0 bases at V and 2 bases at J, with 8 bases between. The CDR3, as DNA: TGTGCCAGCAGCGTAGAGGTGGGAAACACTGAAGCTTTCTTT. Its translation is CASSVEVGNTEAFF.

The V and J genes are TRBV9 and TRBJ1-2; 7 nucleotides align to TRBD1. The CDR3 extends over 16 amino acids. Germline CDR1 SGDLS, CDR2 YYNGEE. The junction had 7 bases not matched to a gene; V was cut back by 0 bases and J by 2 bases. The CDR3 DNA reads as TGTGCCAGCAGCGTAGACCTCAAAGGGGGCAACTATGGCTACACCTTC. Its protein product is CASSVDLKGGNYGYTF.

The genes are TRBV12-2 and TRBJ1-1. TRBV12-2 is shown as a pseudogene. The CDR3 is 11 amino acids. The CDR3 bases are TGTGCAAGTCGCCGTACCACTGGGGCTTTCTTT. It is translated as CASRRTTGAFF.

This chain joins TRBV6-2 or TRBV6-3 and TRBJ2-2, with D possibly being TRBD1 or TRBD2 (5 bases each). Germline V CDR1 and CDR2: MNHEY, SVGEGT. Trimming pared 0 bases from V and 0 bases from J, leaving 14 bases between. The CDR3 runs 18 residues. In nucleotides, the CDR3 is TGTGCCAGCAGTTACTCGGCAGGGAGCCCAGCGAACACCGGGGAGCTGTTTTTT. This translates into CASSYSAGSPANTGELFF.

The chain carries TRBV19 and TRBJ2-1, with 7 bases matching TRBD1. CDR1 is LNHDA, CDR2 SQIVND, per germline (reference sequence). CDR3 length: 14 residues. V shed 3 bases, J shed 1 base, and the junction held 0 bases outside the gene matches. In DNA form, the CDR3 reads TGTGCCAGTAGTATCAGGGGGTCCTACAATGAGCAGTTCTTC. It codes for CASSIRGSYNEQFF.

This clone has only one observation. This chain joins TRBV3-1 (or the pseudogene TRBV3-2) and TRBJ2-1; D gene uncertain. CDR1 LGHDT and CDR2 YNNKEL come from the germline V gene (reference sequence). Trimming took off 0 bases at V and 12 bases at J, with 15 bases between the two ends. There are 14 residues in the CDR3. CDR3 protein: CASSQDVLSALQFF. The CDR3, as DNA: TGTGCCAGCAGCCAAGATGTGTTGTCGGCTCTGCAGTTCTTC.

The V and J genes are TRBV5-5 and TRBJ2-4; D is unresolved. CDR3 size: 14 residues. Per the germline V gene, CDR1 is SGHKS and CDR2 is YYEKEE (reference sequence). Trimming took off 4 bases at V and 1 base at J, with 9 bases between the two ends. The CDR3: CASSPGEAKNIQYF. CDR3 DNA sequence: TGTGCCAGCAGCCCAGGAGAGGCCAAAAACATTCAGTACTTC.

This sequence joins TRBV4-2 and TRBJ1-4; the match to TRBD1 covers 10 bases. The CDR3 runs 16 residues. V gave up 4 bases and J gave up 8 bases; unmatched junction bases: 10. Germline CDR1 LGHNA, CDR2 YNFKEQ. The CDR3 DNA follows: TGTGCCAGCAGCCCCCAAATTGGACAGGGGGAGGAAAAACTGTTTTTT. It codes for CASSPQIGQGEEKLFF.

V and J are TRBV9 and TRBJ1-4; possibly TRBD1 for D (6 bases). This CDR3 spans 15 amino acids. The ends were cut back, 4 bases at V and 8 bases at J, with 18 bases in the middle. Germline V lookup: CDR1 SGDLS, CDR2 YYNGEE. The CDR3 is CASSLGTKVGEKLFF. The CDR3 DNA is TGTGCCAGCAGCCTAGGGACAAAGGTTGGGGAAAAACTGTTTTTT. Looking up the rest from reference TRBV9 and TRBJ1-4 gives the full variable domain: DSGVTQTPKHLITATGQRVTLRCSPRSGDLSVYWYQQSLDQGLQFLIQYYNGEERAKGNILERFSAQQFPDLHSELNLSSLELGDSALYFCASSLGTKVGEKLFFGSGTQLSVL.